This T cell receptor (beta chain) came from a study of blood T cell repertoires in COVID-19. Study context: The origin of the acute and convalescent COVID-19 samples was the United States, Italy and Spain. Sources were T cells, B-cell-depleted T cells, or PBMCs; the material itself was cDNA or gDNA.

As originally analysed: Estimates of nucleated cell counts were drawn from the amplification of reference gene primers. Sequencing used immunoSEQ multiplex PCR; TCRdb keeps in-frame clones, though not all of them. That table is the source of V, J and clone size, and D and trimming were worked out from the DNA. The table records 120,000 or so clones, more than 75% of them present only once. Germline CDR1 is SGDLS and CDR2 is YYNGEE. The CDR3 spans 14 residues. V lost 5 bases to trimming and J lost 4 bases, with 15 bases between them. Sequenced input: peripheral blood. The TCR sequence derives from a woman aged 50 to 60 with acute or convalescent COVID-19. The rearrangement links TRBV9 to TRBJ1-2; the D gene is possibly TRBD1 (5 bases). The CDR3: CASSLTAATYGYTF. The CDR3 DNA follows: TGTGCCAGCAGTCTGACAGCCGCTACCTATGGCTACACCTTC.